Following are 26 T cell receptor beta chains from one sample sequenced in a study of preoperative IRX-2 immunotherapy in early breast cancer. The table came from immunoSEQ multiplex PCR; TCRdb's copy has only in-frame clones and leaves some out. The table includes 30,000 to 35,000 clones, roughly four fifths detected once. Treatment in this sample: preoperative locoregional IRX-2 cytokine immunotherapy. Sequenced here: lymph node tissue, sampled from a patient treated with IRX-2 immunotherapy. Receptors were obtained from a human donor with breast cancer.

This sequence joins TRBV28 and TRBJ1-4; TRBD1 matches at 8 bases. After removal of 2 bases from V and 7 bases from J, the junction contained 12 bases not matched to a gene. The CDR3 extends over 17 amino acids. CDR1 and CDR2 (germline): MDHEN, SYDVKM. The CDR3 is CASSLTGAAGGFEKLFF. In nucleotides, the CDR3 is TGTGCCAGCAGTTTAACCGGGGCGGCAGGGGGCTTTGAAAAACTGTTTTTT.

This chain connects TRBV29-1 to TRBJ1-6; weak D call: TRBD1 (5 bases). This CDR3 has 13 residues. The V end lost 4 bases, the J end lost 8 bases, and 12 bases lay between the germline ends. Germline CDR1 is SQVTM and CDR2 is ANQGSEA. The CDR3 region is CSVGMTVDSPLHF. CDR3 DNA sequence: TGCAGCGTTGGTATGACAGTCGATTCACCCCTCCACTTT. Together with reference TRBV29-1 and TRBJ1-6, the CDR3 gives the full variable domain: SAVISQKPSRDICQRGTSLTIQCQVDSQVTMMFWYRQQPGQSLTLIATANQGSEATYESGFVIDKFPISRPNLTFSTLTVSNMSPEDSSIYLCSVGMTVDSPLHFGNGTRLTVT.

The chain joins TRBV11-3 to TRBJ2-7; D gene uncertain. Germline CDR1 SGHNT, CDR2 YENEEA. The CDR3 extends over 15 amino acids. V was clipped by 3 bases and J by 4 bases, with 16 bases between them. The CDR3 loop reads CASSFPGLPVYEQYF. The CDR3 nucleotides are TGTGCCAGCAGCTTTCCTGGTCTGCCGGTGTACGAGCAGTACTTC.

The V call is TRBV28, the J call TRBJ2-7, with 9 bases aligning to TRBD1. This CDR3 has 15 residues. The germline CDR1 and CDR2 sequences are MDHEN and SYDVKM. V lost 5 bases, J lost 4 bases, and 9 bases stayed unmatched. The chain's CDR3 is CASSVTGTGSYEQYF. In DNA, the CDR3 is TGTGCCAGCAGTGTGACCGGGACAGGGTCGTACGAGCAGTACTTC.

The V call is TRBV6-8, the J call TRBJ1-3; a weak D match, TRBD1 (5 bases). Germline CDR1 MNHGY, CDR2 SAAAGT. The length of the CDR3 is 15 residues. The ends were cut back, 7 bases at V and 0 bases at J, with 13 bases in the middle. As DNA, the CDR3 is TGTGCCAGCATCCGGAGGGGTAACTCTGGAAACACCATATATTTT. Amino acids: CASIRRGNSGNTIYF.

The rearrangement uses TRBV12-5 and TRBJ2-1; TRBD1 agrees at 10 bases. Germline CDR1 LGHNT, CDR2 FRNRAP. With V trimmed by 1 base and J by 8 bases, 5 bases remained unmatched. This CDR3 spans 15 amino acids. CDR3: CASGLGQGAYDEQFF. CDR3 nucleotide sequence: TGTGCTAGTGGTTTGGGACAGGGGGCTTACGATGAGCAGTTCTTC.

The J gene is TRBJ1-2, the V gene TRBV25-1; possibly TRBD1 for D (6 bases). V lost 6 bases, J lost 1 base, and 18 bases lay in between. Germline V lookup: CDR1 MGHDK, CDR2 SYGVNS. The CDR3 contains 16 residues. CDR3 DNA: TGTGCCAGCAGCCGCTACAGGGTACAACTTAACTATGGCTACACCTTC. This encodes CASSRYRVQLNYGYTF.

This clone was observed a few times. The CDR3 DNA follows: TGTGCCACCAGCCAAAAGGTGGACTTAGTAAATGAGCAGTTCTTC. Translated: CATSQKVDLVNEQFF. This chain connects TRBV15 to TRBJ2-1, with D tentatively TRBD2 (5 bases). This CDR3 is 15 amino acids long. The V gene lost 5 bases and the J gene lost 7 bases, with 18 bases spanning the gap. CDR1 is LNHNV, CDR2 YYDKDF, per germline (reference sequence).

DNA for the CDR3: TGTGCCAGCGCTGTTATGGGGGACGAGCAGTACTTC. Encoded protein: CASAVMGDEQYF. V usage is TRBV28 and J usage is TRBJ2-7, with D perhaps TRBD1 or TRBD2 (5 bases each). Germline CDR1 is MDHEN and CDR2 is SYDVKM. The CDR3 spans 12 residues. The V and J ends lost 8 bases and 5 bases respectively, with 13 bases between them.

This rearrangement joins TRBV19 to TRBJ1-1; possible D gene TRBD1, 5 bases. With 7 bases removed from V and 7 bases from J, the gap between germline ends came to 16 bases. CDR1 and CDR2 (germline): LNHDA, SQIVND (reference sequence). The CDR3 totals 13 residues. The CDR3 protein is CASTLGGELEAFF. CDR3 coding DNA: TGTGCCAGTACCCTTGGGGGGGAGCTTGAAGCTTTCTTT.

The chain couples TRBV18 to TRBJ2-1, with unresolved D. The CDR3 runs to 13 residues. Between the trimmed V and J ends, which lost 3 bases and 5 bases, there was a span of 8 bases. Germline lookup yields CDR1 KGHSH and CDR2 LQKENI. CDR3 DNA sequence: TGTGCCAGCTCACCGTACCGGGACAATGAGCAGTTCTTC. This sequence encodes CASSPYRDNEQFF.

This CDR3 reads CATRQYSYNEQFF. CDR3 bases: TGTGCCACCCGCCAGTACTCCTACAATGAGCAGTTCTTC. This sequence joins TRBV28 and TRBJ2-1; no reliable D call. The CDR3 totals 13 residues. Trimming stripped 10 bases from V and 0 bases from J, with 10 bases between. Germline V gives CDR1 MDHEN, CDR2 SYDVKM. Complete variable domain (other parts from reference TRBV28 and TRBJ2-1): DVKVTQSSRYLVKRTGEKVFLECVQDMDHENMFWYRQDPGLGLRLIYFSYDVKMKEKGDIPEGYSVSREKKERFSLILESASTNQTSMYLCATRQYSYNEQFFGPGTRLTVL.

The CDR3 nucleotides are TGTGCCAGTAGTACACCCAGGGACAATTCACCCCTCCACTTT. Amino acid sequence: CASSTPRDNSPLHF. This rearrangement joins TRBV19 to TRBJ1-6, with D perhaps matching TRBD1 (5 bases). This CDR3 spans 14 amino acids. The V gene lost 4 bases and the J gene lost 7 bases, with 11 bases spanning the gap. Germline V gene lookup returns CDR1 LNHDA and CDR2 SQIVND (reference sequence).

The chain has TRBV25-1 and TRBJ2-5; D unresolved. This CDR3 region has 14 residues. The V gene lost 3 bases and the J gene lost 5 bases, with 13 bases spanning the gap. CDR1 is MGHDK and CDR2 is SYGVNS in the germline V gene. CDR3 in amino acids: CASSDTAVSETQYF. In nucleotides, the CDR3 is TGTGCCAGCAGTGACACAGCCGTCAGCGAGACCCAGTACTTC.

The V and J genes are TRBV14 and TRBJ2-2; TRBD1 is a possible D gene (5 bases). This CDR3 has 15 amino acids. V was shortened by 4 bases and J by 2 bases, with 11 bases between the two germline ends. Germline CDR1 and CDR2: SGHDN and FVKESK. CDR3 coding DNA: TGTGCCAGCAGCCCCTGGACACCAAACACCGGGGAGCTGTTTTTT. This gives the protein CASSPWTPNTGELFF.

The CDR3 nucleotides read TGTGCCAGCAGCCCCACCAAGGGACAGGGAACCGGGGAGCTGTTTTTT. It encodes CASSPTKGQGTGELFF. This rearrangement joins TRBV7-4 to TRBJ2-2; 9 bases are shared with TRBD1. The V segment lost 5 bases and the J segment 5 bases; nucleotides outside the gene matches: 9. CDR3 length: 16 amino acids. CDR1 is SGHVT, CDR2 SQSDAQ, per germline.

V and J are TRBV6-8 and TRBJ2-1; 7 nucleotides line up with TRBD1. CDR3 length: 14 residues. The J segment lost 2 bases and the V segment lost 10 bases, leaving 8 bases of the junction unmatched. CDR1 and CDR2 (germline): MNHGY, SAAAGT. CDR3 coding DNA: TGTGCCATCCAGGGGGTAGGGACCTACAATGAGCAGTTCTTC. The encoded protein is CAIQGVGTYNEQFF.

This rearrangement joins TRBV18 to TRBJ1-1; D unresolved. The CDR3 length is 16 residues. Trimming left V 2 bases short and J 0 bases short, with 13 bases between. The germline gives CDR1 KGHSH, CDR2 LQKENI. The CDR3 is CASSPGGKTMNTEAFF. CDR3 DNA sequence: TGTGCCAGCTCACCAGGCGGGAAGACAATGAACACTGAAGCTTTCTTT.

The sample holds a few counts of this clone. The V and J genes are TRBV11-3 and TRBJ2-1; 14 bases agree with TRBD2. This CDR3 has 14 amino acids. Losses at the gene ends were 5 bases for V and 15 bases for J; bases not matched to a gene: 9. From germline, CDR1 is SGHNT and CDR2 YENEEA. CDR3 nucleotides: TGTGCCAGCAGCGGTGGACTAGCGGGAGGAGCCCGGTTCTTC. Translation gives CASSGGLAGGARFF.

Remarks on this clone: This sample also contains other DNA sequences that code for the same CDR3. The chain is built from TRBV28 and TRBJ2-7, with a tentative D call TRBD2 (6 bases). V was trimmed by 2 bases and J by 4 bases, leaving 6 bases between them. Germline lookup yields CDR1 MDHEN and CDR2 SYDVKM. The CDR3 contains 12 residues. This CDR3 reads CASSLGGYEQYF. Written as DNA, the CDR3 is TGTGCCAGCAGTTTAGGAGGGTACGAGCAGTACTTC. Combining the CDR3 with reference TRBV28 and TRBJ2-7 gives the whole variable domain DVKVTQSSRYLVKRTGEKVFLECVQDMDHENMFWYRQDPGLGLRLIYFSYDVKMKEKGDIPEGYSVSREKKERFSLILESASTNQTSMYLCASSLGGYEQYFGPGTRLTVT.

The chain has TRBV28 and TRBJ2-4; possible D gene TRBD2, 5 bases. Trimming took 6 bases from V and 3 from J, leaving 21 bases between them. Germline V gives CDR1 MDHEN, CDR2 SYDVKM. The CDR3 spans 17 residues. The CDR3 DNA reads as TGTGCCAGCAGCCTACTTCTGCCCGGGGTGGTCAAAAACATTCAGTACTTC. Translating gives CASSLLLPGVVKNIQYF.

This CDR3 is CAWSPRGRLGNTIYF. The CDR3 DNA follows: TGTGCCTGGAGTCCCAGGGGGCGCCTTGGAAACACCATATATTTT. J is TRBJ1-3 and V is TRBV30; TRBD1 agrees at 8 bases. Per the germline V gene, CDR1 is GTSNPN and CDR2 is SVGIG (reference sequence). This CDR3 region has 15 residues. The V and J ends lost 2 bases and 3 bases, in that order; junction bases with no gene match: 6.

This clone showed up just a few times. The chain is built from TRBV5-1 and TRBJ2-2, with D perhaps matching TRBD2 (5 bases). The germline V and J ends were trimmed by 7 bases and 0 bases, with 10 bases remaining between them. Germline-derived CDR1 and CDR2 are SGHRS and YFSETQ. The CDR3 runs to 14 residues. The CDR3 reads CASFEGTNTGELFF. The CDR3 nucleotides read TGCGCCAGCTTCGAGGGAACGAACACCGGGGAGCTGTTTTTT.

This chain uses TRBV30 with TRBJ2-7, with D unclear. This CDR3 region has 12 residues. V was pared by 4 bases and J by 1 base, with 8 bases between. Per germline, CDR1 GTSNPN and CDR2 SVGIG (reference sequence). CDR3 sequence reads: CAWNAASYEQYF. Here the CDR3 DNA reads TGTGCCTGGAATGCAGCATCCTACGAGCAGTACTTC.

The chain has TRBV6-8 and TRBJ2-1; D is unclear. Trimming took off 2 bases at V and 8 bases at J, with 13 bases between the two ends. There are 14 residues in the CDR3. The germline gives CDR1 MNHGY, CDR2 SAAAGT. The CDR3 nucleotides are TGTGCCAGCAGTTACCCGCCAAGTCGCGATGAGCAGTTCTTC. Amino acid sequence: CASSYPPSRDEQFF.

The chain links TRBV11-3 to TRBJ2-7; D is uncertain. The CDR3 contains 14 residues. Per germline, CDR1 SGHNT and CDR2 YENEEA. Trimming removed 6 bases at V and 1 base at J, with 13 bases between. The chain's CDR3 is CASRRPSSSYEQYF. The CDR3 DNA sequence: TGTGCCAGCAGACGGCCCTCCTCATCCTACGAGCAGTACTTC.